This TCR beta chain was captured by sequencing in a study of T cell changes during pregnancy in multiple sclerosis (dated by TCRdb to between 2019 and 2020). Notes on the research overall: The study examined how the T cell repertoire changed over the course of pregnancy in women with multiple sclerosis.

CDR1 SQVTM and CDR2 ANQGSEA are derived from the germline V gene. V is shortened by 3 bases, J by 0 bases, and the region joining them spans 14 bases. Inclusive of the bounding cysteine and phenylalanine, the CDR3 is 15 residues long. Only the CDR3 DNA is retained, 45 bases long and in frame from the first base. Receptors were amplified or captured by the immunoSEQ multiplex PCR assay. TCRdb re-hosts the immuneACCESS table, in-frame sequences only. Its copies lack some clones; in the studies checked, an unresolved V gene accounts for under half of them, and the cause for the rest is not known. Across this sample there are about 49,000 clones, with approximately 94% seen only once. The biggest ten clones account for 5.5% of the sample. As to this clone: Its target antigen remains unknown. Base-call qualities are not available, and no considerably larger clone is one nucleotide away.

The material was CD8+ T cells from peripheral blood mononuclear cells, obtained before pregnancy. Recombination linked TRBV29-1 to TRBJ1-1; TRBD1 might be the D gene, on 5 matching bases. The sequence derives from a female donor with multiple sclerosis, enrolled in a pregnancy study. The CDR3 protein: CSVDSVGGMNTEAFF. The nucleotide sequence reads as follows: TGCAGCGTTGACAGTGTGGGGGGGATGAACACTGAAGCTTTCTTT.